The present TCR beta chain was sequenced within a study of TIL therapy for anti-PD-1-resistant metastatic lung cancer. As to time point: pre-treatment sample, taken before nivolumab and TIL therapy. Sequencing used immunoSEQ v3. Profiled with immunoSEQ multiplex PCR; TCRdb holds only in-frame clones, not every one. The sample holds about 50,000 clones, about 80% seen once. Trimming took off 11 bases at V and 14 bases at J, with 15 bases between the two ends. The CDR3 has 9 residues. Germline CDR1 MDHEN, CDR2 SYDVKM. This clone was seen a few times. The sequence was collected from a woman aged 30-85 years with non-small cell lung cancer. The specimen was blood, collected at baseline. The gene calls are TRBV28 and TRBJ1-1; D not certain. The CDR3 nucleotides are TGTGCCTCCCGGTGCCTACTCTTCTTT. Protein sequence: CASRCLLFF.